This entry describes one T cell receptor (beta chain). No antigen is known for it. These data are taken from a study of T cells after yellow fever vaccination. Study-level information: Fractions with few cells were prepared using SMART-Seq v4 Ultra Low Input. Study-level findings and limits: Post-booster reappearance was seen for most primary-vaccination clones (nearly 97% CD4, 85% to 90% CD8). There was a small share of clonotypes that showed up in both the CD4 and CD8 compartments.

The 5'RACE template-switching step produced TCR cDNA and added a universal primer site and UMIs. TCRdb re-analysed the 5' RACE reads in MiXCR, keeping a single row per CDR3 protein. The top ten hold around 17% of the sample, which has approximately 300,000 distinct CDR3 sequences, 6.5% to 8.5% seen once. The germline V gene has CDR1 LGHNA and CDR2 YNFKEQ. The CDR3 is 17 residues long. Unmatched junction bases numbered 7, after V lost 1 base and J lost 4 bases. Sequences were derived from PBMCs, sampled more than 40 days after the first yellow fever vaccination. The V call is TRBV4-2, the J call TRBJ2-6, with 7 bases fitting TRBD1. The receptor was derived from a man younger than 35 who received the YFV17D yellow fever vaccine. The CDR3 DNA sequence: TGTGCCAGCAGCCAAGTGGCAGGGGGTGACGGGGCCAACGTCCTGACTTTC. Residues: CASSQVAGGDGANVLTF.